The clone carrying this T cell receptor beta chain occurred once. Its antigen remains unknown. One junction end does not reproduce the germline sequence, and a read error may be involved. This specimen belongs to a study of blood T cells in healthy people across ages. Study-wide findings and caveats: Because donor CMV status was unknown, expanded clonotype changes were possibly confounded.

The CDR3 spans 15 residues. Germline V gene lookup returns CDR1 MDHEN and CDR2 SYDVKM. The second PCR ran roughly 6 to 11 cycles with a sample-barcoded 5' primer and J-beta primers. TCRdb fed the 5' RACE reads into MiXCR, producing one record per CDR3 protein. Of under 800,000 distinct CDR3 sequences in the sample, 43% are singletons; the top ten hold roughly 19%. The people who gave samples were healthy Caucasians from Russia, aged roughly 6 to 95. The sample comprised blood. The TCR was taken from a woman in her sixties in good health. This chain connects TRBV28 to TRBJ2-1; 9 bases line up with TRBD2. CDR3 DNA sequence: TGTGCCAGCAGTTTAGCGGGAGGGCCCCATCGTGAGCGGTTCTTC. It yields the protein CASSLAGGPHRERFF.